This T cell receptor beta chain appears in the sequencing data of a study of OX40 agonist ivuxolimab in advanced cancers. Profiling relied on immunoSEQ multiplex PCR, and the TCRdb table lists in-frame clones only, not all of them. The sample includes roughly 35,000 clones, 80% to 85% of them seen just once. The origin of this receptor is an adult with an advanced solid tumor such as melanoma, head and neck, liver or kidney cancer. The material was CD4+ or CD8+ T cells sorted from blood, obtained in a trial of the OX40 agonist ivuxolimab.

CDR3 DNA: TGCGCCAGCAGCTTGGGGGCGGACCTACAAGAGACCCAGTACTTC. Its protein product is CASSLGADLQETQYF. The V and J genes are TRBV5-1 and TRBJ2-5; D uncertain. Trimming removed 0 bases from V and 2 bases from J, with 11 bases in between. CDR1 is SGHRS and CDR2 is YFSETQ in the germline V gene. The CDR3 is made up of 15 amino acids.